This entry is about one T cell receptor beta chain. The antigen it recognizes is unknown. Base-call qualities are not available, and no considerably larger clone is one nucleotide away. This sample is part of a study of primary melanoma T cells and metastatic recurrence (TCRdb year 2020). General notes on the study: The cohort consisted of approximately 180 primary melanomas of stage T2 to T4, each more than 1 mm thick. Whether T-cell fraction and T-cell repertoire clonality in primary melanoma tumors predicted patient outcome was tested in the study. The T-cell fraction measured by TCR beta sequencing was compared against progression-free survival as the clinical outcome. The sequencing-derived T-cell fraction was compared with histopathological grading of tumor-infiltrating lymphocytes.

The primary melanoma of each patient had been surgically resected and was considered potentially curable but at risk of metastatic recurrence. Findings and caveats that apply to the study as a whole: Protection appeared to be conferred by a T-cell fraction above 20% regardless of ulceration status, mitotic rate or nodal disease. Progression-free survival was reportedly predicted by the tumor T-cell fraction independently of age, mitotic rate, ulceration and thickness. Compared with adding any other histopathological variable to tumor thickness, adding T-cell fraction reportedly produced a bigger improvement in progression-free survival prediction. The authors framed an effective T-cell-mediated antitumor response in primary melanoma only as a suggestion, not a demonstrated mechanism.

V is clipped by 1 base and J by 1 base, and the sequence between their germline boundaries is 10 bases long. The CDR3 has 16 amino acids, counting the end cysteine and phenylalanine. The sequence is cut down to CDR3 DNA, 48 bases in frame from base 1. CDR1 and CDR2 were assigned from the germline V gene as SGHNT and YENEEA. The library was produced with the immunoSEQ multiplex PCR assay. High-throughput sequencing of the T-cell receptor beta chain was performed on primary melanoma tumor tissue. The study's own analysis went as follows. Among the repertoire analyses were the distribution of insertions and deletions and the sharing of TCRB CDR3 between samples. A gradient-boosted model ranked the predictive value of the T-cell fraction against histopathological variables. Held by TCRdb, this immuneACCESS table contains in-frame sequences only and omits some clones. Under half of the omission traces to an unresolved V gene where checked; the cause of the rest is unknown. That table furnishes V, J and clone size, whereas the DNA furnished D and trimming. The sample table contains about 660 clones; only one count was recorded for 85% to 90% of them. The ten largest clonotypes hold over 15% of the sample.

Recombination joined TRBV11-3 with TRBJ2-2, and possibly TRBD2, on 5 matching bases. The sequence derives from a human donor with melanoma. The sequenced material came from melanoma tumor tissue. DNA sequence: TGTGCCAGCAGCTTAGTTTCGGGGTGGAACACCGGGGAGCTGTTTTTT. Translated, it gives CASSLVSGWNTGELFF.